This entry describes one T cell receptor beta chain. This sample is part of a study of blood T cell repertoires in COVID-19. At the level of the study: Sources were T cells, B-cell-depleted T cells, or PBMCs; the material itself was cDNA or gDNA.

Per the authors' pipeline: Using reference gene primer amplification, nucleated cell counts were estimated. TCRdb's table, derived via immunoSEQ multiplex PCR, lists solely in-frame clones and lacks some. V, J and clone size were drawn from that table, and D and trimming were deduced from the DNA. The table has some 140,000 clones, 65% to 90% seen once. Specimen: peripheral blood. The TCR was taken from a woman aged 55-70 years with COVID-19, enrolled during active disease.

CDR3 region: CSVEKDRSRYGYTF. CDR3 coding DNA: TGCAGCGTGGAAAAGGACAGGTCCCGTTATGGCTACACCTTC. The genes are TRBV29-1 and TRBJ1-2; the match to TRBD1 covers 7 bases. J was trimmed by 5 bases and V by 6 bases; bases with no gene match: 12. CDR1 and CDR2 (germline): SQVTM, ANQGSEA. CDR3 size: 14 residues.